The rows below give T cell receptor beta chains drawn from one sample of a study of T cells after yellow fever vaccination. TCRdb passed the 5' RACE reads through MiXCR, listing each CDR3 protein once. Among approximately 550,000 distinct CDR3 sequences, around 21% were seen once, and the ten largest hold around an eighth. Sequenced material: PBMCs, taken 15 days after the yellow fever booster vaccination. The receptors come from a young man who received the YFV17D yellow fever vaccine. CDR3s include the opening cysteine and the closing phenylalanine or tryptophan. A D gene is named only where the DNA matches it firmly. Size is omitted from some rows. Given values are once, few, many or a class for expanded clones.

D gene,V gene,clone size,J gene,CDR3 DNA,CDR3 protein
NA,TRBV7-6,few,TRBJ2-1,TGTGCCAGCAGCTTATACGGACAGTACAATGAGCAGTTCTTC,CASSLYGQYNEQFF
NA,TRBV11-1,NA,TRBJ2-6,TGTGCCAGCAGCTTAAGAGGACCACACGTTGAAGTCGCTGGGGCCAACGTCCTGACTTTC,CASSLRGPHVEVAGANVLTF
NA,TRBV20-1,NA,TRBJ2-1,TGCAGTGCTAGCTCGGGGCCCTCCTACAATGAGCAGTTCTTC,CSASSGPSYNEQFF
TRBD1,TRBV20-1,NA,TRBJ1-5,TGCAGTGCTAGATTACACAGGGGGAGCAATCAGCCCCAGCATTTT,CSARLHRGSNQPQHF
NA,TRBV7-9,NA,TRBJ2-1,TGTGCCAGCAGCCGAGACAACCGGTTCCCGTTCTTC,CASSRDNRFPFF
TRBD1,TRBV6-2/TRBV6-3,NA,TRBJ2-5,TGTGCCAGCAGTTACGGACAGGGAATAGGAGAGACCCAGTACTTC,CASSYGQGIGETQYF
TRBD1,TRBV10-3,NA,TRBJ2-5,TGTGCCATCAGTGAGTCGTGGGGGACAGGGAATTACGAGACCCAGTACTTC,CAISESWGTGNYETQYF
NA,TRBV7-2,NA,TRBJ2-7,TGTGCCAGCAGCTCCACCTACCCCGGCGAGCAGTACTTC,CASSSTYPGEQYF
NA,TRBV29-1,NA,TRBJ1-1,TGCAGCGTCGTCAGGGGTTCTGGCACTGAAGCTTTCTTT,CSVVRGSGTEAFF
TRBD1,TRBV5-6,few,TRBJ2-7,TGTGCCAGCAGCCGGGGACAGGCGGGCTACGAGCAGTACTTC,CASSRGQAGYEQYF
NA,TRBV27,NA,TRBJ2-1,TGTGCCAGCAGTGTAACTAAAAGGGGTAGTTCCTACAATGAGCAGTTCTTC,CASSVTKRGSSYNEQFF
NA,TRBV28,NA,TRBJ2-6,TGTGCCAGCAGTTCGTACGGGGGGCCAGGGGCCAACGTCCTGACTTTC,CASSSYGGPGANVLTF
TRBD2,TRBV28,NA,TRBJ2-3,TGTGCCAGCCTGACTAGCGGCACAGATACGCAGTATTTT,CASLTSGTDTQYF
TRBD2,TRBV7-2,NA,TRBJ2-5,TGTGCCAGCAGCCCCCGAGCGGCGGGAGGGGGGACGGGGACCCAGTACTTC,CASSPRAAGGGTGTQYF
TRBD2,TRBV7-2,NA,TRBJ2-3,TGTGCCAGCAGCTGGTTGCGGGGGGGCACAGATACGCAGTATTTT,CASSWLRGGTDTQYF
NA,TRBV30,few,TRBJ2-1,TGTGCCTGGAGCCATCTTTCCGGTGAGCAGTTCTTC,CAWSHLSGEQFF
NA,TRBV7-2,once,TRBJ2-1,TGTGCCAGCAGCGTGGGGATTCAGTTCTTC,CASSVGIQFF
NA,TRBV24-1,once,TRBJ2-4,TGTGCCACCAGTGATCCCGGGACCTCCGGGACCATTCAGTACTTC,CATSDPGTSGTIQYF
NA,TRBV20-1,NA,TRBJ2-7,TGCAGTGCTAGAACTAGGGGAGGCTACGAGCAGTACTTC,CSARTRGGYEQYF
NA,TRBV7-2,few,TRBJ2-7,TGTGCCAGCAGCGTTCCGGGGCGCTACGAGCAGTACTTC,CASSVPGRYEQYF
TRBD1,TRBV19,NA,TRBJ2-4,TGTGCCAGTAGTATTCAACAGGGGGGAAGAAACATTCAGTACTTC,CASSIQQGGRNIQYF
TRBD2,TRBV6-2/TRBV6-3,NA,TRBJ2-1,TGTGCCGTCCGTAGCGGGAGTTCCTACAATGAGCAGTTCTTC,CAVRSGSSYNEQFF
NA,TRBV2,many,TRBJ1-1,TGTGCCAGCAGGGAGACAGGAGACACTGAAGCTTTCTTT,CASRETGDTEAFF
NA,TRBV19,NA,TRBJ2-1,TGTGCCAGTAGTCCGACTAGGGGATCCTACAATGAGCAGTTCTTC,CASSPTRGSYNEQFF
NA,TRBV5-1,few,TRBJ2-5,TGCGCCAGCAGCTTACAGACGTACCAAGAGACCCAGTACTTC,CASSLQTYQETQYF
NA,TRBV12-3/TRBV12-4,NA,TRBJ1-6,TGTGCCAGCAGTTTCGGGGCGGATTCACCCCTCCACTTT,CASSFGADSPLHF
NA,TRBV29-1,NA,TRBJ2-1,TGCAGCCTTCAGGACGCCTCCTACAATGAGCAGTTCTTC,CSLQDASYNEQFF
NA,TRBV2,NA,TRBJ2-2,TGTGCCAGCAGTGAAGCAAGGGGGGCCGGGGAGCTGTTTTTT,CASSEARGAGELFF
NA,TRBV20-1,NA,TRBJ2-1,TGCAGCGCACCACCAGGGAGTTCGAATGAGCAGTTCTTC,CSAPPGSSNEQFF
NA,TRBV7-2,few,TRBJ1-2,TGTGCCAGCAGCTTAGGGTCCATGGCTGGCTACACCTTC,CASSLGSMAGYTF
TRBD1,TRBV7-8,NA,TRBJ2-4,TGTGCCGGACAGGGAATCAAAAACATTCAGTACTTC,CAGQGIKNIQYF
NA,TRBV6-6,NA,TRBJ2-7,TGTGCCAGCAGACCGGCTGGGTCCTACGAGCAGTACTTC,CASRPAGSYEQYF
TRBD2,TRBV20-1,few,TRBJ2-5,TGCAGTGCTAGAGACGGGACTAGCGGGCAAGAGACCCAGTACTTC,CSARDGTSGQETQYF
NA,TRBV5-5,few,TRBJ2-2,TGTGTCAGCAGCTTACGGGGAGCGTACACCGGGGAGCTGTTTTTT,CVSSLRGAYTGELFF
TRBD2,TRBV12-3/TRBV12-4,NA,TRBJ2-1,TGTGCCAGCAGCCCCTTCTTAGCGGGAGAAAGCTACAATGAGCAGTTCTTC,CASSPFLAGESYNEQFF
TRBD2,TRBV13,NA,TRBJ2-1,TGTGCCAGCAGCCCAGCCGTAGCGGGAGTAAATGAGCAGTTCTTC,CASSPAVAGVNEQFF
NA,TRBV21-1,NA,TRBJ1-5,TGTGCCAGCAGACCTTGGGGCAGTCGGAGCAATCAGCCCCAGCATTTT,CASRPWGSRSNQPQHF
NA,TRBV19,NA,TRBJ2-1,TGTGCCAGTAGTATATGGGGGCCATCTAGCGGCCCTTCTGGCGAGCAGTTCTTC,CASSIWGPSSGPSGEQFF
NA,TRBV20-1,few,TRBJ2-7,TGCAGTGCTAGAGATGGAAGTCTGCCCGAGCAGTACTTC,CSARDGSLPEQYF
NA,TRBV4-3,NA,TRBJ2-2,TGCGCCAGCAGCCACCTTAAGACAGGCCGGAACACCGGGGAGCTGTTTTTT,CASSHLKTGRNTGELFF
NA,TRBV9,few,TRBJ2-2,TGTGCCAGCAGCGTAGAGGTAGCGAGGAACACCGGGGAGCTGTTTTTT,CASSVEVARNTGELFF
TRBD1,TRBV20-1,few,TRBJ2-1,TGCAGTGCTACGGGACAGGGAGCCTACAATGAGCAGTTCTTC,CSATGQGAYNEQFF
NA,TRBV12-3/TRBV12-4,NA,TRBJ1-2,TGTGCCAGCAGTTTAACGACCCCATCTGGGGGCTACACCTTC,CASSLTTPSGGYTF
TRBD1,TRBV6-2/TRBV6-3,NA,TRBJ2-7,TGTGCCAGCAGTTACATCCGGGGACAGGGGCCCAGCTCCTACGAGCAGTACTTC,CASSYIRGQGPSSYEQYF
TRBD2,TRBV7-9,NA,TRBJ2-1,TGTGCCAGCAGCGCGACGACTAGCGGGGGCAATTGGAATGAGCAGTTCTTC,CASSATTSGGNWNEQFF